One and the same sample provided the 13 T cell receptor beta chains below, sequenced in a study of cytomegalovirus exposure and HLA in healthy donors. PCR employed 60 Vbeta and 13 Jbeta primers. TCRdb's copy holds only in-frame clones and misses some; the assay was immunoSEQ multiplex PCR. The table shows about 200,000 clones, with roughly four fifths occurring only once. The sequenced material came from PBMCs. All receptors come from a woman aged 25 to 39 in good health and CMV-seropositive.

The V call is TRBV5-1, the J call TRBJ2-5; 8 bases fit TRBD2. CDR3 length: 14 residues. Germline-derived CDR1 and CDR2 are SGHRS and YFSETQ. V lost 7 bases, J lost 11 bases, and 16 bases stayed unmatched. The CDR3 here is CASGLTGGPGEQYF. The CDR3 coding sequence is TGCGCCAGCGGGTTGACGGGAGGGCCGGGGGAGCAGTACTTC.

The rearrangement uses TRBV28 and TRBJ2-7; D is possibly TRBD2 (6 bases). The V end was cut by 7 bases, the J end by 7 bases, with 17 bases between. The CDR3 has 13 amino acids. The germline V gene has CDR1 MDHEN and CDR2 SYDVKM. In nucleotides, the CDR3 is TGTGCCAGCACGGGACTTCCACCCGGGGAGCAGTACTTC. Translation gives CASTGLPPGEQYF.

Here the CDR3 DNA reads TGTGCCAGCAGTGCGGCCGACAGTCGCGGTGAGCAGTTCTTC. The encoded protein is CASSAADSRGEQFF. V is TRBV2 and J is TRBJ2-1, with a tentative D call TRBD1 (5 bases). This CDR3 spans 14 amino acids. Germline values: CDR1 SNHLY, CDR2 FYNNEI. V was clipped by 4 bases and J by 9 bases, with 16 bases between them. Using reference TRBV2 and TRBJ2-1 for the parts outside the CDR3, the full variable domain is EPEVTQTPSHQVTQMGQEVILRCVPISNHLYFYWYRQILGQKVEFLVSFYNNEISEKSEIFDDQFSVERPDGSNFTLKIRSTKLEDSAMYFCASSAADSRGEQFFGPGTRLTVL.

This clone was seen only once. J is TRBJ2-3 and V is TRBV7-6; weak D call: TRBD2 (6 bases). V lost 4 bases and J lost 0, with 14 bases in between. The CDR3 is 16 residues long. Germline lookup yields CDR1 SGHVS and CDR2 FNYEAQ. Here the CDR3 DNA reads TGTGCCAGCAGCTCCCGGGAGACCCAGAGCACAGATACGCAGTATTTT. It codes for CASSSRETQSTDTQYF.

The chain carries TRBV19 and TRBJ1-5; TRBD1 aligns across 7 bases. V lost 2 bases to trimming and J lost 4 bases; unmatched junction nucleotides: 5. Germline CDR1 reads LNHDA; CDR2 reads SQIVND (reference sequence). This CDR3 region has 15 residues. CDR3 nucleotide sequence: TGTGCCAGTAGTATAACGTCGACAGGGAATCAGCCCCAGCATTTT. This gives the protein CASSITSTGNQPQHF.

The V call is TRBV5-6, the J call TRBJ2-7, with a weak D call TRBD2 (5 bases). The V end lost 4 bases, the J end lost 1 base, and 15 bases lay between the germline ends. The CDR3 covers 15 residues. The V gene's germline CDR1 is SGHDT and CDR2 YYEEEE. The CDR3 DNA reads TGTGCCAGCAGCCCCAGTGGCAGAGGGTCCTACGAGCAGTACTTC. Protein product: CASSPSGRGSYEQYF.

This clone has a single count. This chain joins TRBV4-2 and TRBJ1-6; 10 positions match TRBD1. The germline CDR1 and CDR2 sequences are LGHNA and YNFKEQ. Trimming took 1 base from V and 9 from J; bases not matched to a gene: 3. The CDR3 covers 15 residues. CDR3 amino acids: CASSQGQGAGSPLHF. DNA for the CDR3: TGTGCCAGCAGCCAAGGACAGGGGGCCGGTTCACCCCTCCACTTT.

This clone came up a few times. The CDR3 region has the DNA TGCGCCAGCAGCCGGGGGACTAGCGGGGGTCTAGAGACCCAGTACTTC. It translates to CASSRGTSGGLETQYF. J is TRBJ2-5 and V is TRBV5-1, with 14 bases aligning to TRBD2. In germline, CDR1 is SGHRS, CDR2 YFSETQ. CDR3 length equals 16 residues. The J segment lost 4 bases and the V segment lost 4 bases, leaving 6 bases of the junction unmatched.

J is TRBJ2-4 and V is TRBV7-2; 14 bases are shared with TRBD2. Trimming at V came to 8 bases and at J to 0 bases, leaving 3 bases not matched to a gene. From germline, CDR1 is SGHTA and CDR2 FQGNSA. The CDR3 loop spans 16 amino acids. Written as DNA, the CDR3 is TGTGCCAGCGGGACTAGCGGGGGTTTAGCCAAAAACATTCAGTACTTC. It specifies CASGTSGGLAKNIQYF.

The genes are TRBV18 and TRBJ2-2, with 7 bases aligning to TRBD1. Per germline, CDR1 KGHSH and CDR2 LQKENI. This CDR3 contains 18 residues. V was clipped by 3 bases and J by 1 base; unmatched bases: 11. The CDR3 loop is CASSPRKDRPENTGELFF. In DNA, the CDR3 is TGTGCCAGCTCACCCCGAAAGGACAGGCCGGAGAACACCGGGGAGCTGTTTTTT.

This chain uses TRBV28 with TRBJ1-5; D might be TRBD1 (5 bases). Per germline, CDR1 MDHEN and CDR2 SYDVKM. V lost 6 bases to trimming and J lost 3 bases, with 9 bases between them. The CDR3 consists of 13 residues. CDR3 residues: CASRKQDNQPQHF. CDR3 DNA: TGTGCCAGCAGAAAACAGGACAATCAGCCCCAGCATTTT.

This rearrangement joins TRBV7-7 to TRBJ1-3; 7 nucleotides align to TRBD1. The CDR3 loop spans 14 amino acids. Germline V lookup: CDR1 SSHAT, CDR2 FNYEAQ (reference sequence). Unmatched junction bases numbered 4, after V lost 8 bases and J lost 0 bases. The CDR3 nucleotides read TGTGCCAGCTCCCAGGGGGTCTCTGGAAACACCATATATTTT. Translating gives CASSQGVSGNTIYF.

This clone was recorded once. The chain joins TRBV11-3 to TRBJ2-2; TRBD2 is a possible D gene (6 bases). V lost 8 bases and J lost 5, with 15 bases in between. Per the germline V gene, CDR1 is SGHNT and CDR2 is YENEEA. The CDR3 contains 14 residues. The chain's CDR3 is CASSRPGGTGELFF. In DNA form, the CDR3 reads TGTGCCAGCTCTAGGCCCGGGGGTACCGGGGAGCTGTTTTTT.